This T cell receptor beta chain was sequenced during a study of blood T cell repertoires in COVID-19. About the study: Samples came from the United States, Italy and Spain, spanning acute and convalescent COVID-19. From T cells, B-cell-depleted T cells, or PBMCs came the material, which was cDNA or gDNA.

One Seattle source followed patients from active infection through their disease course. In the original processing: Using reference gene primer amplification, nucleated cell counts were estimated. Sequencing was performed with immunoSEQ multiplex PCR; in TCRdb, only in-frame clones are kept and a portion is missing. That table furnishes V, J and clone size, whereas the DNA furnished D and trimming. The sample consists of 150,000 to 200,000 clones, about 82% of them appearing once. This TCR was recovered from a woman older than 75 with COVID-19, enrolled during active disease. Input material: peripheral blood.

The CDR3 sequence: CASSKCRQVNGELFF. CDR3 bases: TGTGCCAGCAGCAAATGTCGACAGGTGAACGGGGAGCTGTTTTTT. V is TRBV21-1 and J is TRBJ2-2; TRBD1 is the table's D call, not checked against the DNA. TRBV21-1 is a pseudogene. This CDR3 comprises 15 residues.